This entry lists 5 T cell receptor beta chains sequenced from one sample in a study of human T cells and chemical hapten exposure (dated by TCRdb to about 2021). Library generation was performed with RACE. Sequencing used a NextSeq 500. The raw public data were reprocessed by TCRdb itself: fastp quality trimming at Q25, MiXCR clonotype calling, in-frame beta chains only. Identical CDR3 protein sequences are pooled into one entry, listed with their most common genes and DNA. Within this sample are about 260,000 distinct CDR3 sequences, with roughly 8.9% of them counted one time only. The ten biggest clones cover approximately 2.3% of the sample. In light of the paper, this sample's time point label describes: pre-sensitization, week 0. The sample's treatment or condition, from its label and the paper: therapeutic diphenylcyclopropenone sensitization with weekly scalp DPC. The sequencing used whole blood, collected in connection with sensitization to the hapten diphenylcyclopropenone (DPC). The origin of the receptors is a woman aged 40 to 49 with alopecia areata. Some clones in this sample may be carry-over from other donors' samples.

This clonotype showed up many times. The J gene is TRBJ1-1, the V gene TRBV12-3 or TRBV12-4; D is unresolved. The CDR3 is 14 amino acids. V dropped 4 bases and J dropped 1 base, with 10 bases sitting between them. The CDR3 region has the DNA TGTGCCAGCAGTTGGACTATAAGGAACACTGAAGCTTTCTTT. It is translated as CASSWTIRNTEAFF.

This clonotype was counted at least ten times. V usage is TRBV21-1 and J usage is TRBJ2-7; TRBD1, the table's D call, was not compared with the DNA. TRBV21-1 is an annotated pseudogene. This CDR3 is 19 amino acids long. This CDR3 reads CASSKDTGGAGAIKYEQYF. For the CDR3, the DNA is TGTGCCAGCAGCAAAGATACAGGGGGCGCCGGGGCGATCAAGTACGAGCAGTACTTC.

The CDR3: CASSLDTAGGREQYF. CDR3 nucleotide sequence: TGTGCCAGCAGCTTAGATACAGCGGGAGGTCGGGAGCAGTACTTC. The rearrangement joins TRBV7-2 to TRBJ2-7; the match to TRBD2 covers 9 bases. This CDR3 has 15 residues. Unmatched junction bases numbered 8, after V lost 1 base and J lost 7 bases. CDR1 SGHTA and CDR2 FQGNSA come from the germline V gene.

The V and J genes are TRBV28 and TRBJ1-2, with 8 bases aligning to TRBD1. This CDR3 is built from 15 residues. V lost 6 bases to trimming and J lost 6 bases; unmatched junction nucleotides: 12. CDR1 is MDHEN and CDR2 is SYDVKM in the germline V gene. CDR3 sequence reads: CASSGQGSLSNGYTF. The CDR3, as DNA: TGTGCCAGCAGCGGACAGGGCAGCTTGTCGAATGGCTACACCTTC.

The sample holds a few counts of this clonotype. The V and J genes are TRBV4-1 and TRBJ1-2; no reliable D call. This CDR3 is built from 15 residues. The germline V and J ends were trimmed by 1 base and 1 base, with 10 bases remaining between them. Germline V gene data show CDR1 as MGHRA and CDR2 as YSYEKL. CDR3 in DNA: TGCGCCAGCAGCCAAGTGGCGGCGTTTAACTATGGCTACACCTTC. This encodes CASSQVAAFNYGYTF.